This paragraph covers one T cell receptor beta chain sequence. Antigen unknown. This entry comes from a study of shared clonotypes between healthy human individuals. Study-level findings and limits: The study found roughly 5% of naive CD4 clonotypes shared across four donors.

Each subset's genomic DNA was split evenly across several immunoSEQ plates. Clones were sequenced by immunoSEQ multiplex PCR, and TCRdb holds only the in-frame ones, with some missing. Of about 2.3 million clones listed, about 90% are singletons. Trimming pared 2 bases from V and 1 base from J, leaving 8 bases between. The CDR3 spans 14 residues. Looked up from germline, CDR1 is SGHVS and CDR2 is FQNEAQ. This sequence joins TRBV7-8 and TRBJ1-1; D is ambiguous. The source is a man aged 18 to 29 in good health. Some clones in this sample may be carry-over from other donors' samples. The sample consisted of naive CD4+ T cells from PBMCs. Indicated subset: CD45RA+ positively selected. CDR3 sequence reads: CASSLRFGNTEAFF. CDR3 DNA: TGTGCCAGCAGCTTAAGATTTGGGAACACTGAAGCTTTCTTT.